This paragraph reports one T cell receptor (beta chain). Its specificity is not known. Data came from immunoSEQ multiplex PCR; TCRdb stores just in-frame clones and leaves some out. The sample lists approximately 56,000 clones, approximately 91% seen once, with 14% in the top ten. The data are from a study of OX40 agonist ivuxolimab in advanced cancers. Study-wide results and limits: In general, CD8+ T cells held more expanded clones than CD4+ did, on average. At doses 0.1 to 3.0 mg/kg, CD4+ and CD8+ clones expanded.

The CDR3 has 18 residues. Between the trimmed V and J ends, which lost 5 bases and 1 base, there was a span of 23 bases. Germline V gives CDR1 SGHTA, CDR2 FQGNSA. The chain is built from TRBV7-2 and TRBJ1-2; D is possibly TRBD1 (6 bases). This sample comprised CD4+ or CD8+ T cells sorted from blood, obtained in a trial of the OX40 agonist ivuxolimab. The TCR comes from an adult with an advanced solid tumor such as melanoma, head and neck, liver or kidney cancer. The CDR3 is CASSHDLRDTDGNYGYTF. Here the CDR3 DNA reads TGTGCCAGCAGCCACGACCTCCGGGACACCGATGGTAACTATGGCTACACCTTC.